A single sample gave rise to the 17 T cell receptor beta chains below, sequenced in a study of T-cell memory formation after mild COVID-19. TCRdb fed the 5' RACE reads into MiXCR, producing one record per CDR3 protein. In the table there are 550,000 to 700,000 distinct CDR3 sequences, around 17% of which are singletons. The sequenced sample was PBMCs or a T cell subset sorted from them (not recorded which). Source of these receptors: an adult woman who had mild COVID-19 (a few samples of this study predate the infection). Cell type and time point are not known.

This clonotype was counted a few times. V and J are TRBV20-1 and TRBJ1-2; tentatively, D is TRBD1 (5 bases). CDR3 length: 14 amino acids. Germline CDR1 DFQATT, CDR2 SNEGSKA (reference sequence). Trimming shortened V by 0 bases and J by 4 bases, and 12 bases separated the two germline ends. The CDR3 sequence is CSARDGRDLYGYTF. For the CDR3, the DNA is TGCAGTGCTAGAGACGGCAGGGACCTCTATGGCTACACCTTC.

This clonotype was seen a handful of times. One end of the junction does not line up with germline, which may come from a read error. The V and J genes are TRBV12-3 or TRBV12-4 and TRBJ2-5; 7 bases align to TRBD1. This CDR3 has 14 residues. CDR3 coding DNA: TGTGCCAGCAGTGAGGACAGGTACCAAAAGACCCAGTACTTC. As protein: CASSEDRYQKTQYF.

The chain combines TRBV5-1 with TRBJ1-2; the D is unclear. Trimming cost V 1 base and J 4 bases, with 17 bases left between them. The CDR3 covers 16 residues. CDR1 and CDR2 from the germline V gene are SGHRS and YFSETQ. The CDR3 coding sequence is TGCGCCAGCAGCTTGACCGAGGGTCGGGGTCCCTATGGCTACACCTTC. This gives the protein CASSLTEGRGPYGYTF. The full variable domain, in which reference TRBV5-1 and TRBJ1-2 provide the parts outside the CDR3, is KAGVTQTPRYLIKTRGQQVTLSCSPISGHRSVSWYQQTPGQGLQFLFEYFSETQRNKGNFPGRFSGRQFSNSRSEMNVSTLELGDSALYLCASSLTEGRGPYGYTFGSGTRLTVV.

This clonotype has a handful of counts. V and J are TRBV5-1 and TRBJ2-2, with 11 bases aligning to TRBD2. This CDR3 comprises 14 residues. V lost 7 bases to trimming and J lost 3 bases; unmatched junction nucleotides: 2. The germline V gene has CDR1 SGHRS and CDR2 YFSETQ. The CDR3 sequence is CASWGLADTGELFF. The DNA for the CDR3 is TGCGCCAGCTGGGGACTAGCGGACACCGGGGAGCTGTTTTTT.

This clonotype was detected a few times. The chain employs TRBV7-2 and TRBJ2-3, with D maybe TRBD2 (5 bases). Germline CDR1 and CDR2: SGHTA and FQGNSA. Between the trimmed V and J ends, which lost 8 bases and 4 bases, there was a span of 16 bases. The length of the CDR3 is 14 residues. CDR3 coding DNA: TGTGCCAGCTTAGTGGGAGAAGGCTCAGATACGCAGTATTTT. This encodes CASLVGEGSDTQYF.

Many counts were recorded for this clonotype. V usage is TRBV15 and J usage is TRBJ2-1; 8 bases agree with TRBD1. The CDR3 is 14 amino acids. CDR1 is LNHNV, CDR2 YYDKDF, per germline (reference sequence). The V segment lost 5 bases and the J segment 5 bases; nucleotides outside the gene matches: 5. CDR3 sequence reads: CATSPDREDNEQFF. The CDR3 coding sequence is TGTGCCACCAGCCCGGACAGGGAAGACAATGAGCAGTTCTTC.

This clonotype was seen more than once but under ten times. The V call is TRBV10-3, the J call TRBJ2-7; D gene ambiguous. The CDR3 extends over 14 amino acids. Trimming removed 1 base from V and 5 bases from J, with 12 bases in between. Germline loops: CDR1 ENHRY, CDR2 SYGVKD. DNA of the CDR3: TGTGCCATCAGTGAGTTTCTAGGACGGGACGAGCAGTACTTC. Amino acid sequence: CAISEFLGRDEQYF.

CDR3 residues: CASSLVGPGRIQGNTIYF. In DNA form, the CDR3 reads TGCGCCAGCAGCTTGGTGGGCCCTGGCAGGATCCAAGGAAACACCATATATTTT. V is TRBV5-1 and J is TRBJ1-3; unclear D gene. The V end lost 0 bases, the J end lost 4 bases, and 20 bases lay between the germline ends. Germline CDR1 SGHRS, CDR2 YFSETQ. This CDR3 spans 18 amino acids.

The chain is built from TRBV12-3 or TRBV12-4 and TRBJ2-7; D remains ambiguous. Trimming shortened V by 5 bases and J by 6 bases, and 17 bases separated the two germline ends. This CDR3 has 14 residues. In nucleotides, the CDR3 is TGTGCCAGCAGTCCCGGATCGACTCCCGGCGAGCAGTACTTC. Amino acids: CASSPGSTPGEQYF.

This clonotype was counted ten times or more. The J gene is TRBJ2-3, the V gene TRBV7-3; the D is unclear. The ends were cut back, 5 bases at V and 3 bases at J, with 9 bases in the middle. The CDR3 runs to 13 residues. Germline V lookup: CDR1 SGHTA, CDR2 FQGTGA. CDR3 in amino acids: CASSLLGTDTQYF. In DNA, the CDR3 is TGTGCCAGCAGCCTTCTAGGGACAGATACGCAGTATTTT.

This clonotype was seen only a few times. The chain combines TRBV19 with TRBJ2-7; TRBD1 agrees at 10 bases. The CDR3 contains 16 residues. Germline trimming cut 5 bases from V and 4 bases from J; bases unmatched to any gene: 11. Germline-derived CDR1 and CDR2 are LNHDA and SQIVND (reference sequence). The DNA of the CDR3 is TGTGCCAGTAGTTCCCGGACAGGGGGACTCAGGTACGAGCAGTACTTC. This codes for CASSSRTGGLRYEQYF.

V usage is TRBV7-9 and J usage is TRBJ2-7, with D uncertain. Germline CDR1 and CDR2: SEHNR and FQNEAQ (reference sequence). There are 12 residues in the CDR3. Trimming pared 3 bases from V and 7 bases from J, leaving 10 bases between. The CDR3 sequence is CASSLTAWEQYF. As DNA, the CDR3 is TGTGCCAGCAGCTTGACTGCTTGGGAGCAGTACTTC.

This clonotype has a handful of counts. The chain couples TRBV15 to TRBJ2-2, with 15 bases lining up with TRBD2. The junction had 2 bases not matched to a gene; V was cut back by 3 bases and J by 6 bases. The CDR3 contains 16 residues. Germline V gene data show CDR1 as LNHNV and CDR2 as YYDKDF (reference sequence). The CDR3 spells CATSSGTSGRSGELFF. In DNA, the CDR3 is TGTGCCACCAGCAGCGGGACTAGCGGGAGGTCCGGGGAGCTGTTTTTT.

This clonotype was found many times. The CDR3 region is CASSYADSSYNEQFF. CDR3 DNA: TGTGCCAGCAGTTACGCAGATAGCTCCTACAATGAGCAGTTCTTC. The chain links TRBV6-5 to TRBJ2-1, with D uncertain. In germline, CDR1 is MNHEY, CDR2 SVGAGI. V was pared by 2 bases and J by 0 bases, with 8 bases between. The CDR3 is 15 amino acids.

Only a few counts were recorded for this clonotype. The rearrangement uses TRBV18 and TRBJ2-7; 12 bases are shared with TRBD2. Germline V gives CDR1 KGHSH, CDR2 LQKENI. Trimming removed 6 bases from V and 2 bases from J; junction bases left unmatched: 5. The CDR3 extends over 15 amino acids. CDR3 in amino acids: CASSHWTSGTYEQYF. CDR3 sequence (DNA): TGTGCCAGCTCCCATTGGACTAGCGGGACCTACGAGCAGTACTTC.

J is TRBJ2-5 and V is TRBV20-1; TRBD1 or TRBD2 may be the D gene (5 bases each). The V end lost 7 bases, the J end lost 7 bases, and 16 bases lay between the germline ends. The CDR3 sequence is 12 residues long. CDR1 is DFQATT, CDR2 SNEGSKA, per germline (reference sequence). The CDR3 here is CSVPGPVGTQYF. CDR3 bases: TGCAGTGTACCGGGACCAGTGGGGACCCAGTACTTC.

The rearrangement links TRBV5-1 to TRBJ2-1; 11 bases line up with TRBD2. CDR3 length: 14 residues. V dropped 7 bases and J dropped 7; count of bases not matched to a gene: 7. Germline V CDR1 and CDR2: SGHRS, YFSETQ. This CDR3 reads CASRLAGRGNEQFF. DNA for the CDR3: TGCGCCAGCCGACTAGCGGGGAGGGGGAATGAGCAGTTCTTC.